One sample yielded the 28 T cell receptor beta chains listed below, sequenced in a study of T cells in Graves' hyperthyroidism and ophthalmopathy. RNA transcripts served as the template for amplifying TCR beta CDR3 regions. Researchers ran a first-round RT-PCR on the TCR CDR3 using the HTBI primer set. One entry per CDR3 protein, called by TCRdb with MiXCR from the multiplex PCR reads. The data show 300,000 to 400,000 distinct CDR3 sequences, about 15% seen once. The sample comprised blood. The receptors derive from a woman in her twenties or thirties with Graves' hyperthyroidism.

In its sample, this clonotype was seen many times. The chain links TRBV19 to TRBJ2-5; a possible D gene is TRBD2 (6 bases). The CDR3 runs to 13 residues. V lost 5 bases and J lost 2, with 9 bases in between. Germline values: CDR1 LNHDA, CDR2 SQIVND (reference sequence). Here the CDR3 reads CASSLEGQETQYF. DNA of the CDR3: TGTGCCAGTAGTCTGGAGGGTCAAGAGACCCAGTACTTC.

This clonotype was seen repeatedly, ten times or more. The rearrangement links TRBV20-1 to TRBJ1-2, with unresolved D. The V end lost 4 bases, the J end lost 1 base, and 10 bases lay between the germline ends. Germline V gene lookup returns CDR1 DFQATT and CDR2 SNEGSKA (reference sequence). This CDR3 has 13 residues. CDR3 sequence (DNA): TGCAGTGCTACGGACCATAATAACTATGGCTACACCTTC. It codes for CSATDHNNYGYTF.

This clonotype was seen repeatedly, ten times or more. The chain couples TRBV5-1 to TRBJ2-5; D is possibly TRBD1 or TRBD2 (5 bases each). Germline V gene lookup returns CDR1 SGHRS and CDR2 YFSETQ. V was pared by 0 bases and J by 3 bases, with 12 bases between. The CDR3 is 15 amino acids. The CDR3 region is CASSLGGPSKETQYF. The CDR3 bases are TGCGCCAGCAGCTTGGGGGGACCCAGCAAAGAGACCCAGTACTTC. The full variable domain, with the rest looked up from reference TRBV5-1 and TRBJ2-5, is KAGVTQTPRYLIKTRGQQVTLSCSPISGHRSVSWYQQTPGQGLQFLFEYFSETQRNKGNFPGRFSGRQFSNSRSEMNVSTLELGDSALYLCASSLGGPSKETQYFGPGTRLLVL.

This clonotype was counted at least ten times. V and J are TRBV6-1 and TRBJ2-7; TRBD2 matches 13 bases. The CDR3 totals 15 residues. The V gene end was trimmed by 5 bases and the J gene end by 3 bases; junction bases not matched to a gene: 4. CDR1 and CDR2 from the germline V gene are MNHNS and SASEGT. The CDR3 bases are TGTGCCAGCAGTACCGGGACTAGCGGGAACTACGAGCAGTACTTC. Translating it yields CASSTGTSGNYEQYF.

This clonotype showed up many times. This chain links TRBV2 with TRBJ2-7; D gene ambiguous. Germline V gives CDR1 SNHLY, CDR2 FYNNEI. V lost 10 bases to trimming and J lost 11 bases, with 24 bases between them. This CDR3 is 13 amino acids long. The CDR3 protein is CATTSVAPDREYF. CDR3 nucleotide sequence: TGTGCCACCACCTCGGTGGCTCCCGACCGGGAGTACTTC. Filled out from reference TRBV2 and TRBJ2-7, the complete variable domain reads EPEVTQTPSHQVTQMGQEVILRCVPISNHLYFYWYRQILGQKVEFLVSFYNNEISEKSEIFDDQFSVERPDGSNFTLKIRSTKLEDSAMYFCATTSVAPDREYFGPGTRLTVT.

This clonotype was observed a few times. This chain uses TRBV12-3 or TRBV12-4 with TRBJ1-3; no clear D gene. This CDR3 is 14 amino acids long. Trimming left V 4 bases short and J 3 bases short, with 10 bases between. CDR3 loop: CASSYKDLGNTIYF. In nucleotides, the CDR3 is TGTGCCAGCAGTTACAAGGACCTTGGAAACACCATATATTTT.

This clonotype was detected a few times. V and J are TRBV7-9 and TRBJ2-7, with D unresolved. The CDR3 length is 14 residues. Germline loops: CDR1 SEHNR, CDR2 FQNEAQ (reference sequence). V was trimmed by 7 bases and J by 3 bases, leaving 16 bases between them. The CDR3 spells CASTSLGPDYEQYF. In DNA form, the CDR3 reads TGTGCCAGCACCTCCCTAGGGCCAGACTACGAGCAGTACTTC.

This clonotype was detected ten times or more. The CDR3 loop is CASGFTFNSPLHF. DNA of the CDR3: TGTGCCAGTGGTTTCACATTTAATTCACCCCTCCACTTT. The chain employs TRBV27 and TRBJ1-6; D gene uncertain. The CDR3 runs 13 residues. CDR1 MNHEY and CDR2 SMNVEV come from the germline V gene (reference sequence). Trimming cost V 9 bases and J 6 bases, with 12 bases left between them.

This clonotype was seen many times. V usage is TRBV7-3 and J usage is TRBJ2-7; tentatively, D is TRBD2 (5 bases). This CDR3 comprises 13 residues. The germline V gene encodes CDR1 SGHTA and CDR2 FQGTGA. Trimming took 2 bases from V and 6 from J, leaving 11 bases between them. CDR3 sequence (DNA): TGTGCCAGCAGCTTAGGGTACAGCGGCGAGCAGTACTTC. Translated: CASSLGYSGEQYF. The full variable domain, its missing parts supplied by reference TRBV7-3 and TRBJ2-7, is GAGVSQTPSNKVTEKGKYVELRCDPISGHTALYWYRQSLGQGPEFLIYFQGTGAADDSGLPNDRFFAVRPEGSVSTLKIQRTERGDSAVYLCASSLGYSGEQYFGPGTRLTVT.

This clonotype has a count of ten or more. The rearrangement joins TRBV6-1 to TRBJ2-5; D is possibly TRBD1 (6 bases). The CDR3 length is 13 residues. Germline V gene sequence: CDR1 MNHNS, CDR2 SASEGT. With 5 bases removed from V and 4 bases from J, the gap between germline ends came to 11 bases. CDR3 DNA sequence: TGTGCCAGCAGTAACGGACAGAGAGAGACCCAGTACTTC. It yields the protein CASSNGQRETQYF.

This clonotype was found many times. This chain links TRBV20-1 with TRBJ2-4, with D possibly being TRBD1 or TRBD2 (6 bases each). Germline V CDR1 and CDR2: DFQATT, SNEGSKA (reference sequence). The length of the CDR3 is 15 residues. CDR3 DNA: TGCAGCGGTAACCGACAGGCGGGGGCCAAAAACATTCAGTACTTC. This sequence encodes CSGNRQAGAKNIQYF.

Many counts were recorded for this clonotype. This chain connects TRBV12-3 or TRBV12-4 to TRBJ2-3; D is undetermined. V shed 7 bases and J shed 2 bases, with 10 bases lying between them. The CDR3 extends over 13 amino acids. The CDR3 loop reads CASISRATDTQYF. Here the CDR3 DNA reads TGTGCCAGCATATCCCGGGCCACAGATACGCAGTATTTT.

This clonotype has more than one count but fewer than ten. The J gene is TRBJ2-3, the V gene TRBV20-1; D gene unclear. Trimming took off 1 base at V and 0 bases at J, with 2 bases between the two ends. This CDR3 comprises 12 residues. Per germline, CDR1 DFQATT and CDR2 SNEGSKA (reference sequence). The DNA of the CDR3 is TGCAGTGCTAGAGTGAGCACAGATACGCAGTATTTT. It is translated as CSARVSTDTQYF.

This clonotype was observed a few times. The chain recombines TRBV7-2 with TRBJ2-1; 9 bases match TRBD2. Germline-derived CDR1 and CDR2 are SGHTA and FQGNSA. CDR3 length: 15 amino acids. J was trimmed by 6 bases and V by 4 bases; bases with no gene match: 7. The CDR3 coding sequence is TGTGCCAGCAGCTGGTCTGCGGGAGGGTCCAATGAGCAGTTCTTC. This sequence encodes CASSWSAGGSNEQFF. Together with reference TRBV7-2 and TRBJ2-1, the CDR3 gives the full variable domain: GAGVSQSPSNKVTEKGKDVELRCDPISGHTALYWYRQSLGQGLEFLIYFQGNSAPDKSGLPSDRFSAERTGGSVSTLTIQRTQQEDSAVYLCASSWSAGGSNEQFFGPGTRLTVL.

In its sample, this clonotype was seen many times. The chain has TRBV7-2 and TRBJ1-5, with D perhaps matching TRBD1 (5 bases). Germline CDR1 is SGHTA and CDR2 is FQGNSA. V was shortened by 2 bases and J by 1 base, with 12 bases between the two germline ends. This CDR3 contains 16 residues. The chain's CDR3 is CASSLSGGRSNQPQHF. The CDR3 DNA reads as TGTGCCAGCAGCTTATCCGGGGGAAGGAGCAATCAGCCCCAGCATTTT.

This clonotype was picked up many times. The rearrangement joins TRBV20-1 to TRBJ2-1; D ambiguous. Trimming took off 5 bases at V and 0 bases at J, with 11 bases between the two ends. CDR1 DFQATT and CDR2 SNEGSKA come from the germline V gene (reference sequence). CDR3 size: 14 residues. Here the CDR3 DNA reads TGCAGTGCTTGTACTGTCCGCTCCTACAATGAGCAGTTCTTC. This sequence encodes CSACTVRSYNEQFF.

This clonotype was seen repeatedly, ten times or more. V usage is TRBV29-1 and J usage is TRBJ2-1; 15 bases map to TRBD2. The germline V gene has CDR1 SQVTM and CDR2 ANQGSEA. J was trimmed by 10 bases and V by 7 bases; bases with no gene match: 5. The CDR3 is 13 residues long. In nucleotides, the CDR3 is TGCAGCGCCAGGACTAGCGGGGGGGGGGAGCAGTTCTTC. Protein sequence: CSARTSGGGEQFF.

This clonotype appeared a few times. The genes are TRBV15 and TRBJ2-5, with D possibly matching TRBD1 (6 bases). The ends were cut back, 6 bases at V and 4 bases at J, with 15 bases in the middle. Germline CDR1 and CDR2: LNHNV and YYDKDF (reference sequence). This CDR3 spans 14 amino acids. CDR3 sequence reads: CATRGSGRGETQYF. CDR3 nucleotide sequence: TGTGCCACCAGGGGGAGCGGCAGGGGAGAGACCCAGTACTTC.

This rearrangement joins TRBV5-4 to TRBJ2-5; D gene unclear. This CDR3 is built from 14 residues. CDR1 is SGHNT, CDR2 YYREEE, per germline (reference sequence). V was pared by 4 bases and J by 4 bases, with 14 bases between. The CDR3 spells CASSPALTLETQYF. The CDR3 DNA follows: TGTGCCAGCAGCCCCGCTTTAACCCTAGAGACCCAGTACTTC.

In this sample, this clonotype turned up many times. The V call is TRBV28, the J call TRBJ2-7; TRBD2 aligns across 13 bases. Trimming took 10 bases from V and 2 from J; bases not matched to a gene: 5. Germline V gene data show CDR1 as MDHEN and CDR2 as SYDVKM. The CDR3 is 14 amino acids. The CDR3 reads CAIETSGGTYEQYF. For the CDR3, the DNA is TGTGCCATCGAGACTAGCGGGGGGACCTACGAGCAGTACTTC.

This clonotype showed up many times. J is TRBJ2-4 and V is TRBV11-1; D is ambiguous. Per the germline V gene, CDR1 is SGHAT and CDR2 is FQDESV (reference sequence). V was shortened by 4 bases and J by 7 bases, with 5 bases between the two germline ends. This CDR3 comprises 11 residues. The CDR3, as DNA: TGTGCCAGCAGCTCGGATAACATTCAGTACTTC. Protein sequence: CASSSDNIQYF.

The V call is TRBV28, the J call TRBJ2-1, with a tentative D call TRBD2 (6 bases). V gave up 7 bases and J gave up 2 bases, with 15 bases separating them. Germline V lookup: CDR1 MDHEN, CDR2 SYDVKM. The CDR3 has 15 residues. The chain's CDR3 is CASTPQGGPYNEQFF. The CDR3, as DNA: TGTGCCAGCACCCCCCAGGGAGGCCCCTACAATGAGCAGTTCTTC.

This clonotype appeared many times. The chain carries TRBV6-1 and TRBJ1-5; D not certain. Germline assignment: CDR1 MNHNS and CDR2 SASEGT. The CDR3 is 14 amino acids. Trimming took 6 bases from V and 0 from J, leaving 9 bases between them. CDR3 sequence: CASSYGDSNQPQHF. In DNA, the CDR3 is TGTGCCAGCAGCTACGGGGATAGCAATCAGCCCCAGCATTTT.

There are many counts of this clonotype. The J gene is TRBJ2-7, the V gene TRBV20-1; D possibly matches TRBD1 or TRBD2 (5 bases each). The CDR3 spans 15 residues. With 0 bases removed from V and 2 bases from J, the gap between germline ends came to 14 bases. Germline CDR1 and CDR2: DFQATT and SNEGSKA (reference sequence). The CDR3 loop is CSAREEGLPPYEQYF. In DNA, the CDR3 is TGCAGTGCTAGAGAAGAGGGGCTTCCTCCCTACGAGCAGTACTTC.

The chain is built from TRBV28 and TRBJ1-1, with 10 positions matching TRBD1. V lost 0 bases to trimming and J lost 4 bases; unmatched junction nucleotides: 2. Germline loops: CDR1 MDHEN, CDR2 SYDVKM. This CDR3 spans 15 amino acids. The CDR3 coding sequence is TGTGCCAGCAGTTTATGGGGGACAGGGGTCACTGAAGCTTTCTTT. Its protein product is CASSLWGTGVTEAFF.

This clonotype showed up just a few times. The chain uses TRBV20-1 and TRBJ2-7; 7 bases fit TRBD1. CDR1 and CDR2 (germline): DFQATT, SNEGSKA (reference sequence). The trim removed 0 bases at V and 6 bases at J, leaving 8 bases unmatched. The CDR3 is made up of 14 amino acids. CDR3 sequence: CSARDPGQVREQYF. The CDR3 DNA follows: TGCAGTGCTAGAGATCCCGGACAGGTTCGCGAGCAGTACTTC.

This clonotype was found a few times. V usage is TRBV5-4 and J usage is TRBJ2-7; the match to TRBD2 covers 9 bases. The V segment lost 4 bases and the J segment 5 bases; nucleotides outside the gene matches: 7. The CDR3 sequence is 14 residues long. Germline assignment: CDR1 SGHNT and CDR2 YYREEE (reference sequence). This CDR3 is CASSLSGSWNEQYF. CDR3 nucleotides: TGTGCCAGCAGCCTTAGCGGGAGCTGGAACGAGCAGTACTTC.

This clonotype was recorded at least ten times. The rearrangement joins TRBV25-1 to TRBJ2-1; a weak D match, TRBD2 (6 bases). Per germline, CDR1 MGHDK and CDR2 SYGVNS. V dropped 5 bases and J dropped 5 bases, with 10 bases sitting between them. There are 13 residues in the CDR3. CDR3 in DNA: TGTGCCAGCAGTTCGACTAGTCACAATGAGCAGTTCTTC. Encoded protein: CASSSTSHNEQFF.